This entry describes one T cell receptor beta chain. No cognate antigen has been identified for it. No qualities accompany the bases; no much larger clone lies one base away. Genomic DNA was extracted with the Qiagen DNeasy kit from unsorted PBMCs and from negatively selected CD4+ and CD8+ fractions. Amplification of TCR beta CDR3 regions was done by immunoSEQ multiplex PCR with primers that anneal to V and J segments. A synthetic immune receptor repertoire was used to minimize amplification bias, and any residual bias was removed computationally once sequencing was done. As for how the authors treated the data: Custom Python scripts were used to quantify repertoire diversity as the Shannon entropy index. Unsorted, CD4+ and CD8+ repertoires were examined separately, except in combined analyses, for which CD4+ and CD8+ sequences were merged in silico. A clone was considered expanded if an increase in frequency of at least 2-fold after treatment relative to C1D1 was found, and a pseudocount of 0.5 was applied to clones undetected at baseline. Clones with 0 or 1 copy at C1D1 were classified as singleton clones, and clones with 2 or more copies were classified as non-singleton clones. Clones expanded in unsorted samples were annotated as CD4+, CD8+ or unknown by matching protein sequences in sorted samples from the same patient. Wilcoxon tests on paired samples were used to test diversity changes from C1D1 to C4D1. TCRdb provides this immuneACCESS table in a form limited to in-frame rearrangements. Some clones are lacking; in checked studies, under half of them reflect an unresolved V gene, and why the rest are absent is not known. The DNA gave D and trimming, while V, J and clone size come from that table. The sample records around 36,000 clones, around 86% of which are singletons. Roughly 9% of the sample comes from the top ten.

The record originates from a study of PD-1 blockade in classical Hodgkin lymphoma (dated by TCRdb to 2020 to 2022). About the study as a whole: Nivolumab dosing was 3 mg/kg intravenously every 2 weeks, continuing until either disease progression or unacceptable toxicity. A peripheral blood immune signature of response to PD-1 blockade in classical Hodgkin lymphoma was defined using TCR beta sequencing and CyTOF. Study-wide findings and limitations: Trial patients achieving complete response had baseline diversity similar to newly diagnosed patients, whereas partial responders and progressors had significantly lower diversity. Newly diagnosed patients were reported to have lower baseline TCR diversity than healthy donors, and relapsed/refractory patients were reported to have lower baseline TCR diversity still. The study was limited to a single clinical trial cohort, and causes of repertoire differences, possibly disease activity or prior therapy, remained undefined. CD4+ but not CD8+ TCR diversity rose significantly by C4D1 (p=0.0027 vs p=0.16), most apparent in complete responders (p=0.02). Patients starting nivolumab less than 1 year after ASCT had lower diversity and were excluded from later analyses to avoid confounding by immune reconstitution.

In light of the paper, this sample's time point label describes: cycle 1 day 1 (C1D1), immediately before nivolumab initiation. Relapse after autologous stem cell transplantation had occurred in all trial patients, and cohorts A, B and C were distinguished by prior brentuximab vedotin exposure. The trial cohort was composed of about 60 patients with relapsed/refractory classical Hodgkin lymphoma, for whom complete response, partial response or progressive disease was recorded as best overall response. In the multi-cohort phase II CheckMate 205 trial, trial patients received single-agent nivolumab. An independent review committee assessed best overall response by applying the 2007 International Working Group response criteria. Trial PBMCs were collected just before the start of nivolumab (C1D1) and during therapy at cycle 2 day 1 and cycle 4 day 1. Peripheral blood was collected in 8 mL Vacutainer Cell Preparation Tubes, from which PBMCs were isolated by centrifugation and then cryopreserved.

Trimming removed 7 bases from V and 1 base from J, leaving 13 bases between the germline ends. From the cysteine up to the phenylalanine, the CDR3 has a length of 13 residues. Solely the CDR3 DNA is kept, with 39 bases framed from the first base. Based on the germline V gene, the CDR1 and CDR2 sequences are SQVTM and ANQGSEA. Specimen: peripheral blood mononuclear cells (PBMCs), collected at baseline. This clonotype originated in a human donor with classical Hodgkin lymphoma. The chain links TRBV29-1 with TRBJ1-2, with no D gene named confidently. The nucleotide sequence reads as follows: TGCAGCGCTGGCTTTTGGGGTAACTATGGCTACACCTTC. It codes for CSAGFWGNYGYTF.